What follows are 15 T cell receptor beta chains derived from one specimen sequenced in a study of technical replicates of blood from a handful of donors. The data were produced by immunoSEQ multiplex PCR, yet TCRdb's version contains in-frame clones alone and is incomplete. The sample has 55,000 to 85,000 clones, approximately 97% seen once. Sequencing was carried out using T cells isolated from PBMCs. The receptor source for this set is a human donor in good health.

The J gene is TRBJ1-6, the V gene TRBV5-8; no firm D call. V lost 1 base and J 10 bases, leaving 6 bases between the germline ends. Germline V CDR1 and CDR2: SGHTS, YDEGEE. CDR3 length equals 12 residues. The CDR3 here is CASSLTGSPLHF. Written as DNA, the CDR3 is TGTGCCAGCAGCTTGACGGGATCACCCCTCCACTTT.

The CDR3 region is CASSPPAGRTGELFF. The DNA of the CDR3 is TGTGCCAGCAGCCCCCCGGCGGGCAGGACCGGGGAGCTGTTTTTT. The chain is built from TRBV7-9 and TRBJ2-2; weak D call: TRBD2 (5 bases). Trimming removed 5 bases from V and 5 bases from J, with 15 bases in between. The germline gives CDR1 SEHNR, CDR2 FQNEAQ (reference sequence). This CDR3 spans 15 amino acids.

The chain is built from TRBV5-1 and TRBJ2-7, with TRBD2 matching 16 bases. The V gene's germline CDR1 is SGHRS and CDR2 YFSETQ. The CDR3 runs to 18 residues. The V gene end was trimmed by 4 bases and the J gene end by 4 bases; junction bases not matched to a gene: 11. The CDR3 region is CASSRGLAGGPSAYEQYF. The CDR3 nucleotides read TGCGCCAGCAGCAGGGGACTAGCGGGGGGGCCCTCTGCATACGAGCAGTACTTC.

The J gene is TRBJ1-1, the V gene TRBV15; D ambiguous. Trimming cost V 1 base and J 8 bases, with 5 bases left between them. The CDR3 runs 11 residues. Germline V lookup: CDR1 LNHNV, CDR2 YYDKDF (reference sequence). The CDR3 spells CATSRVREAFF. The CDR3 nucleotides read TGTGCCACCAGCAGAGTACGGGAAGCTTTCTTT.

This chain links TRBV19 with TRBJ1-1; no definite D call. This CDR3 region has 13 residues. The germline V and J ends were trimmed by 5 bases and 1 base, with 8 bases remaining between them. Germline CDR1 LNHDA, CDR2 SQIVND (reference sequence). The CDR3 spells CASSAQANTEAFF. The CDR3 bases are TGTGCCAGTAGTGCTCAGGCGAACACTGAAGCTTTCTTT. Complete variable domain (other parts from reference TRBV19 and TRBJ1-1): DGGITQSPKYLFRKEGQNVTLSCEQNLNHDAMYWYRQDPGQGLRLIYYSQIVNDFQKGDIAEGYSVSREKKESFPLTVTSAQKNPTAFYLCASSAQANTEAFFGQGTRLTVV.

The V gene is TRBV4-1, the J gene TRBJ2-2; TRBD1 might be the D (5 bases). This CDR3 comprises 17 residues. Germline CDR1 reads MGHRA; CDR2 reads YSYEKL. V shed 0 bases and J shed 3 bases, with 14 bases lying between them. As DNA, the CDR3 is TGCGCCAGCAGCCAAGATAGAGCAGAGACAGACACCGGGGAGCTGTTTTTT. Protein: CASSQDRAETDTGELFF.

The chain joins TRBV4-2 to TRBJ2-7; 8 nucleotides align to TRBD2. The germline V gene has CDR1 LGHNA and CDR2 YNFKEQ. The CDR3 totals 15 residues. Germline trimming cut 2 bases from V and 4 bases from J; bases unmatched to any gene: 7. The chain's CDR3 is CASSQSGTSSYEQYF. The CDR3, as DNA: TGTGCCAGCAGCCAATCCGGGACTAGTTCGTACGAGCAGTACTTC.

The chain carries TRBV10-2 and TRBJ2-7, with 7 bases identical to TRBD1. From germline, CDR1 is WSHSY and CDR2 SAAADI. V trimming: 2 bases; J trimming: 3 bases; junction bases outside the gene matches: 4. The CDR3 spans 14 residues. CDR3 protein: CASSEGTVLYEQYF. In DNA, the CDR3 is TGCGCCAGCAGTGAGGGGACAGTCCTCTACGAGCAGTACTTC.

This CDR3 is CASSTYTSGSGTGELFF. The DNA of the CDR3 is TGTGCCAGCAGCACATACACTAGCGGGAGTGGTACCGGGGAGCTGTTTTTT. The V and J genes are TRBV11-3 and TRBJ2-2, with 11 bases aligning to TRBD2. The trim removed 5 bases at V and 5 bases at J, leaving 10 bases unmatched. The length of the CDR3 is 17 residues. Per the germline V gene, CDR1 is SGHNT and CDR2 is YENEEA.

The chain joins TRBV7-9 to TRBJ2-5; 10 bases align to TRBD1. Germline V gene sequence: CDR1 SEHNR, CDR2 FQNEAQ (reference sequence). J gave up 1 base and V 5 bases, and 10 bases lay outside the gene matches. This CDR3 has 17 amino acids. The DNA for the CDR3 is TGTGCCAGCAGCCCGGGGACAGGGGCAATCATCCAAGAGACCCAGTACTTC. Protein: CASSPGTGAIIQETQYF. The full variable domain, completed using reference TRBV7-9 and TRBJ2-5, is DTGVSQNPRHKITKRGQNVTFRCDPISEHNRLYWYRQTLGQGPEFLTYFQNEAQLEKSRLLSDRFSAERPKGSFSTLEIQRTEQGDSAMYLCASSPGTGAIIQETQYFGPGTRLLVL.

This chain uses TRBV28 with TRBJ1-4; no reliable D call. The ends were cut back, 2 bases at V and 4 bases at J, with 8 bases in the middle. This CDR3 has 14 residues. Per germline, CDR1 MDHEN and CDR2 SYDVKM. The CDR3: CASSLVSHNEKLFF. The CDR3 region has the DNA TGTGCCAGCAGTTTAGTTTCACATAATGAAAAACTGTTTTTT.

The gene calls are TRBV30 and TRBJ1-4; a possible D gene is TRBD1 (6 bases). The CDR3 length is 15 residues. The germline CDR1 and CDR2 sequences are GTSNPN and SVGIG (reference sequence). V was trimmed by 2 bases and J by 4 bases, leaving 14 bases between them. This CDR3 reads CAWSPPGTSNEKLFF. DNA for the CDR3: TGTGCCTGGAGTCCGCCCGGGACAAGTAATGAAAAACTGTTTTTT.

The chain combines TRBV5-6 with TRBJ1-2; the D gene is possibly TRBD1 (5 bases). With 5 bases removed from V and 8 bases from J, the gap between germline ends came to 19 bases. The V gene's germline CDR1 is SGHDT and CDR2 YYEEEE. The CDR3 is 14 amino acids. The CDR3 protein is CASSSPRDLGGYTF. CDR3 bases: TGTGCCAGCAGTTCGCCCAGGGATTTGGGGGGCTACACCTTC.

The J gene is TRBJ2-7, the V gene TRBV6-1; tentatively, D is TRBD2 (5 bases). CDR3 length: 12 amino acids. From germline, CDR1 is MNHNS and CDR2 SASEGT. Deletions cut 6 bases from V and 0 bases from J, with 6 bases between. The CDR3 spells CASSGVSYEQYF. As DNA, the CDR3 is TGTGCCAGCAGCGGGGTCTCCTACGAGCAGTACTTC.

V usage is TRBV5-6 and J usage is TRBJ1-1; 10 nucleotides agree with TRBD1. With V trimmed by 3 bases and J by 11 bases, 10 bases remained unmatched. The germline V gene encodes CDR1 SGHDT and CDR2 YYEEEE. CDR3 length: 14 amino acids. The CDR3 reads CASSSEGTGVRAFF. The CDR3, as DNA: TGTGCCAGCAGCTCGGAGGGGACAGGGGTGAGGGCTTTCTTT.